Presented here are 8 T cell receptor beta chains from one specimen sequenced in a study of neurological immune-mediated disorders. TCRdb reprocessed the 5' RACE reads via MiXCR and lists one record per CDR3 protein. The table lists some 33,000 distinct CDR3 sequences, more than 1.3% of them singletons, with around 9% in the top ten. Sequencing was carried out using PBMCs. The receptors shown here come from a woman younger than 45 with multiple sclerosis.

This clonotype was observed many times. The V and J genes are TRBV27 and TRBJ1-2; 7 bases are shared with TRBD1. V was clipped by 2 bases and J by 2 bases; unmatched bases: 5. The germline CDR1 and CDR2 sequences are MNHEY and SMNVEV (reference sequence). The CDR3 runs 15 residues. This CDR3 reads CASSLRGTVNYGYTF. CDR3 DNA: TGTGCCAGCAGTTTACGCGGGACAGTAAACTATGGCTACACCTTC.

This clonotype came up many times. The V gene is TRBV12-3 or TRBV12-4, the J gene TRBJ2-3, with unresolved D. Trimming cost V 2 bases and J 1 base, with 10 bases left between them. This CDR3 region has 15 residues. The chain's CDR3 is CASSLRQVGTDTQYF. The CDR3 DNA reads TGTGCCAGCAGTTTACGGCAGGTTGGCACAGATACGCAGTATTTT.

This clonotype was observed many times. J is TRBJ2-6 and V is TRBV18; perhaps TRBD2 as D (5 bases). The CDR3 extends over 14 amino acids. CDR1 is KGHSH and CDR2 is LQKENI in the germline V gene. Between the trimmed V and J ends, which lost 3 bases and 4 bases, there was a span of 7 bases. CDR3 sequence (DNA): TGTGCCAGCTCACCTTCGGGGGGGGCCAACGTCCTGACTTTC. It is translated as CASSPSGGANVLTF.

Many counts were recorded for this clonotype. This chain connects TRBV7-7 to TRBJ2-5, with a tentative D call TRBD1 (6 bases). The length of the CDR3 is 14 residues. Trimming shortened V by 4 bases and J by 3 bases, and 12 bases separated the two germline ends. Looked up from germline, CDR1 is SSHAT and CDR2 is FNYEAQ (reference sequence). The CDR3 bases are TGTGCCAGCAGCTACCTGGGGGCCAAAGAGACCCAGTACTTC. It codes for CASSYLGAKETQYF.

Sample share makes this clonotype medium-sized. The CDR3 reads CASSFSGGVDEQFF. CDR3 nucleotide sequence: TGCGCCAGCAGCTTTAGCGGGGGGGTTGATGAGCAGTTCTTC. The chain employs TRBV5-1 and TRBJ2-1, with 11 nucleotides matching TRBD2. Per germline, CDR1 SGHRS and CDR2 YFSETQ. The CDR3 covers 14 residues. The ends lost 2 bases at V and 8 bases at J; junction bases unmatched: 3.

This clonotype occurred many times. The chain has TRBV20-1 and TRBJ2-5; 10 nucleotides align to TRBD2. The CDR3 has 15 residues. The V gene's germline CDR1 is DFQATT and CDR2 SNEGSKA (reference sequence). V lost 2 bases and J lost 5; bases outside the gene matches: 8. This CDR3 reads CSARSSGGASETQYF. The CDR3, as DNA: TGCAGTGCTAGATCCAGCGGGGGGGCCAGTGAGACCCAGTACTTC.

In this sample, this clonotype turned up many times. This chain connects TRBV5-1 to TRBJ1-1; TRBD1 matches 8 bases. CDR3 length: 13 residues. V lost 0 bases, J lost 11 bases, and 6 bases stayed unmatched. Looked up from germline, CDR1 is SGHRS and CDR2 is YFSETQ. The DNA for the CDR3 is TGCGCCAGCAGCTTGGACAACAGGGGGTCGGCTTTCTTT. Its translation: CASSLDNRGSAFF.

Many counts were recorded for this clonotype. The V gene is TRBV7-2, the J gene TRBJ1-1, with D uncertain. Trimming left V 0 bases short and J 4 bases short, with 6 bases between. The CDR3 is made up of 13 amino acids. Germline V gives CDR1 SGHTA, CDR2 FQGNSA. CDR3 in amino acids: CASSLAWGTEAFF. DNA of the CDR3: TGTGCCAGCAGCTTAGCGTGGGGCACTGAAGCTTTCTTT.